This passage covers 29 T cell receptor beta chains from one sample sequenced in a study of blood T cell repertoires in COVID-19. The data were produced by immunoSEQ multiplex PCR, yet TCRdb's version contains in-frame clones alone and is incomplete. There are a few hundred thousand clones in the sample; around nine tenths occur only once, and 15% to 20% lies in the top ten. The sequenced sample consisted of peripheral blood. All receptors come from a man aged 50-59 years with COVID-19, enrolled during active disease.

This clone has a handful of counts. The chain carries TRBV10-3 and TRBJ2-3, with 9 bases aligning to TRBD2. The V gene end was trimmed by 3 bases and the J gene end by 2 bases; junction bases not matched to a gene: 6. This CDR3 region has 16 residues. Germline lookup yields CDR1 ENHRY and CDR2 SYGVKD. The CDR3 protein is CAISDLAGGSTDTQYF. In DNA form, the CDR3 reads TGTGCCATCAGTGATTTGGCGGGAGGGTCCACAGATACGCAGTATTTT.

This clone showed up just once. V usage is TRBV5-1 and J usage is TRBJ2-7, with D perhaps TRBD2 (6 bases). V was cut by 3 bases and J by 5 bases, with 24 bases left in between. The CDR3 covers 17 residues. The germline CDR1 and CDR2 sequences are SGHRS and YFSETQ. CDR3 DNA sequence: TGCGCCAGCAGCTGGGGTCTCAGAGGAGGGGAACCTAACGAGCAGTACTTC. This sequence encodes CASSWGLRGGEPNEQYF.

Here the CDR3 DNA reads TGTGCCAGCAGCCCCCGGTTGATCATGGATACGCAGTATTTT. It specifies CASSPRLIMDTQYF. The chain uses TRBV9 and TRBJ2-3; D not resolved. This CDR3 spans 14 amino acids. Trimming shortened V by 4 bases and J by 6 bases, and 15 bases separated the two germline ends. Germline lookup yields CDR1 SGDLS and CDR2 YYNGEE.

V and J are TRBV4-1 and TRBJ1-5; 10 positions agree with TRBD1. The CDR3 extends over 16 amino acids. J gave up 5 bases and V 2 bases, and 6 bases lay outside the gene matches. Looked up from germline, CDR1 is MGHRA and CDR2 is YSYEKL. CDR3 nucleotides: TGCGCCAGCAGCCAACTACCGGGACAGGGGCATCAGCCCCAGCATTTT. Translating gives CASSQLPGQGHQPQHF.

The chain combines TRBV27 with TRBJ2-7; the match to TRBD2 covers 7 bases. The CDR3 runs 14 residues. V lost 6 bases to trimming and J lost 1 base; unmatched junction nucleotides: 6. Per germline, CDR1 MNHEY and CDR2 SMNVEV (reference sequence). CDR3 loop: CASSPVGGSYEQYF. CDR3 bases: TGTGCCAGCAGCCCAGTGGGGGGGTCCTACGAGCAGTACTTC.

This clone was observed a few times. The V gene is TRBV5-1, the J gene TRBJ2-3, with D perhaps matching TRBD2 (5 bases). Per the germline V gene, CDR1 is SGHRS and CDR2 is YFSETQ. V was cut by 7 bases and J by 7 bases, with 19 bases left in between. The CDR3 length is 14 residues. In nucleotides, the CDR3 is TGCGCCAGCGCGTACCCCCGGGAAGTTAATACGCAGTATTTT. Translation gives CASAYPREVNTQYF.

The rearrangement joins TRBV3-1 (or the pseudogene TRBV3-2) to TRBJ2-7, with TRBD1 identical over 9 bases. Germline CDR1 and CDR2: LGHDT and YNNKEL (reference sequence). The CDR3 runs 15 residues. J was trimmed by 3 bases and V by 4 bases; bases with no gene match: 7. The CDR3 reads CASSRRDREGYEQYF. DNA of the CDR3: TGTGCCAGCAGCCGCCGGGACAGGGAAGGCTACGAGCAGTACTTC.

This clone came up a few times. This sequence joins TRBV6-1 and TRBJ1-6, with unresolved D. Germline CDR1 MNHNS, CDR2 SASEGT. The V gene lost 1 base and the J gene lost 2 bases, with 6 bases spanning the gap. The CDR3 totals 15 residues. In DNA, the CDR3 is TGTGCCAGCAGTGAAGGTACGGCCTATAATTCACCCCTCCACTTT. This gives the protein CASSEGTAYNSPLHF.

The CDR3 region is CASSPTQGALYEQYF. The CDR3 nucleotides are TGTGCCAGCAGCCCTACACAGGGGGCTTTGTACGAGCAGTACTTC. This rearrangement joins TRBV7-3 to TRBJ2-7; TRBD1 matches 9 bases. The CDR3 loop spans 15 amino acids. V shed 5 bases and J 4 bases; nucleotides not matched to a gene: 9. CDR1 and CDR2 from the germline V gene are SGHTA and FQGTGA.

This chain links TRBV7-2 with TRBJ1-1; 7 bases align to TRBD1. The junction had 8 bases not matched to a gene; V was cut back by 1 base and J by 6 bases. CDR3 length: 15 residues. Germline V CDR1 and CDR2: SGHTA, FQGNSA. In DNA, the CDR3 is TGTGCCAGCAGCTTAGAAGGCTCGGGGACAGCTGAAGCTTTCTTT. As protein: CASSLEGSGTAEAFF.

The rearrangement links TRBV3-1 (or the pseudogene TRBV3-2) to TRBJ1-1; no clear D. This CDR3 has 14 amino acids. V lost 4 bases to trimming and J lost 2 bases, with 11 bases between them. The germline CDR1 and CDR2 sequences are LGHDT and YNNKEL (reference sequence). The CDR3 nucleotides read TGTGCCAGCAGCCCCCTGTGGAGCAACACTGAAGCTTTCTTT. Translated: CASSPLWSNTEAFF.

The gene calls are TRBV3-1 (or the pseudogene TRBV3-2) and TRBJ1-2; 10 bases are a match to TRBD1. Germline CDR1 LGHDT, CDR2 YNNKEL (reference sequence). This CDR3 is built from 15 residues. V was pared by 3 bases and J by 4 bases, with 5 bases of the junction left unmatched. CDR3 residues: CASSQGGTGAYGYTF. CDR3 DNA: TGTGCCAGCAGCCAGGGCGGGACAGGGGCCTATGGCTACACCTTC.

The J gene is TRBJ2-1, the V gene TRBV19; D unresolved. There are 13 residues in the CDR3. CDR1 LNHDA and CDR2 SQIVND come from the germline V gene (reference sequence). Trimming stripped 3 bases from V and 4 bases from J, with 7 bases between. In DNA form, the CDR3 reads TGTGCCAGTAGTATTGCGTCGTACAATGAGCAGTTCTTC. It is translated as CASSIASYNEQFF.

This chain joins TRBV11-2 and TRBJ2-1; TRBD2 aligns across 12 bases. The trim removed 3 bases at V and 9 bases at J, leaving 9 bases unmatched. CDR1 and CDR2 from the germline V gene are SGHAT and FQNNGV. CDR3 length equals 16 residues. CDR3 residues: CASSLALAGGPSEQFF. The CDR3 DNA reads TGTGCCAGCAGCTTGGCTCTAGCGGGGGGGCCGAGTGAGCAGTTCTTC.

In this sample, this clone turned up once. The V gene is TRBV30, the J gene TRBJ1-2; 9 bases match TRBD1. This CDR3 comprises 16 residues. Germline V lookup: CDR1 GTSNPN, CDR2 SVGIG (reference sequence). Trimming cost V 0 bases and J 4 bases; bases outside gene matches: 9. CDR3 DNA: TGTGCCTGGAGTGTACGAGGGGGACAGGGAAGCTATGGCTACACCTTC. This gives the protein CAWSVRGGQGSYGYTF.

The chain carries TRBV6-5 and TRBJ2-7, with 8 bases lining up with TRBD1. V lost 6 bases and J lost 0; bases outside the gene matches: 4. The CDR3 is made up of 14 amino acids. The germline gives CDR1 MNHEY, CDR2 SVGAGI. CDR3 nucleotide sequence: TGTGCCAGCAGCCGGGGACAGGCCTCCTACGAGCAGTACTTC. Residues: CASSRGQASYEQYF.

The chain is built from TRBV7-6 and TRBJ2-1; 10 bases are a match to TRBD1. CDR3 length equals 13 residues. CDR1 and CDR2 (germline): SGHVS, FNYEAQ. After removal of 5 bases from V and 10 bases from J, the junction contained 5 bases not matched to a gene. DNA of the CDR3: TGTGCCAGCAGCCCCGGGACAGGGGAAGAGCAGTTCTTC. Translation: CASSPGTGEEQFF.

This chain uses TRBV19 with TRBJ2-3; possibly TRBD1 for D (6 bases). V gave up 6 bases and J gave up 0 bases, with 10 bases separating them. Germline V CDR1 and CDR2: LNHDA, SQIVND (reference sequence). The CDR3 spans 14 residues. The CDR3 region has the DNA TGTGCCAGTAGCCGACAGGCCAGCACAGATACGCAGTATTTT. Translating it yields CASSRQASTDTQYF.

V gene TRBV11-2 combines with J gene TRBJ1-1, with a weak D call TRBD1 (5 bases). The CDR3 length is 15 residues. V lost 1 base and J lost 5, with 14 bases in between. Germline V CDR1 and CDR2: SGHAT, FQNNGV. The CDR3 is CASSLVRTRETEAFF. The CDR3 DNA is TGTGCCAGCAGCTTAGTTAGGACACGAGAGACTGAAGCTTTCTTT.

The chain is built from TRBV19 and TRBJ2-3; possible D gene TRBD2, 5 bases. V lost 6 bases to trimming and J lost 5 bases, with 12 bases between them. Germline values: CDR1 LNHDA, CDR2 SQIVND (reference sequence). The CDR3 is 13 residues long. The CDR3 DNA reads TGTGCCAGTAGACCAGGAGGTGGAGATACGCAGTATTTT. This codes for CASRPGGGDTQYF.

The rearrangement links TRBV19 to TRBJ2-1; 12 bases align to TRBD2. Losses at the gene ends were 5 bases for V and 10 bases for J; bases not matched to a gene: 6. Germline V gene data show CDR1 as LNHDA and CDR2 as SQIVND (reference sequence). CDR3 size: 14 residues. The CDR3 here is CASSRTSGVLEQFF. In nucleotides, the CDR3 is TGTGCCAGTAGTCGGACTAGCGGGGTCTTAGAGCAGTTCTTC.

The rearrangement joins TRBV11-2 to TRBJ2-4; possibly TRBD2 for D (6 bases). The CDR3 covers 14 residues. Trimming removed 7 bases at V and 1 base at J, with 11 bases between. Per the germline V gene, CDR1 is SGHAT and CDR2 is FQNNGV. DNA of the CDR3: TGTGCCAGCACCCCGGGAGTTGCCAAAAACATTCAGTACTTC. Its translation: CASTPGVAKNIQYF.

The gene calls are TRBV7-2 and TRBJ2-5, with D possibly TRBD1 on 6 matching bases. The CDR3 sequence is 13 residues long. The V end was cut by 3 bases, the J end by 4 bases, with 9 bases between. The germline gives CDR1 SGHTA, CDR2 FQGNSA. The CDR3 DNA sequence: TGTGCCAGCAGCTTTAGCAGGGGAGAGACCCAGTACTTC. Translated, it gives CASSFSRGETQYF.

This chain joins TRBV18 and TRBJ2-2; 10 bases map to TRBD1. Germline-derived CDR1 and CDR2 are KGHSH and LQKENI. The CDR3 covers 18 residues. Germline trimming cut 1 base from V and 4 bases from J; bases unmatched to any gene: 9. The CDR3 sequence is CASSPQSRDRGGTGELFF. The CDR3 DNA is TGTGCCAGCTCACCACAGTCCCGGGACAGGGGCGGCACCGGGGAGCTGTTTTTT. Looking up the rest from reference TRBV18 and TRBJ2-2 gives the full variable domain: NAGVMQNPRHLVRRRGQEARLRCSPMKGHSHVYWYRQLPEEGLKFMVYLQKENIIDESGMPKERFSAEFPKEGPSILRIQQVVRGDSAAYFCASSPQSRDRGGTGELFFGEGSRLTVL.

The CDR3 coding sequence is TGTGCCGGTAAACCGGGGAGAGAGCAGTTCTTC. Translating it yields CAGKPGREQFF. The V gene is TRBV7-9, the J gene TRBJ2-1, with a tentative D call TRBD2 (5 bases). CDR1 SEHNR and CDR2 FQNEAQ come from the germline V gene (reference sequence). Between the trimmed V and J ends, which lost 11 bases and 10 bases, there was a span of 15 bases. The CDR3 contains 11 residues.

The chain recombines TRBV15 with TRBJ2-1; perhaps TRBD1 as D (5 bases). The germline V gene encodes CDR1 LNHNV and CDR2 YYDKDF (reference sequence). CDR3 length equals 15 residues. The V end lost 4 bases, the J end lost 6 bases, and 16 bases lay between the germline ends. As DNA, the CDR3 is TGTGCCACCAGCATTCCTAGGGGTCCCGGCAATGAGCAGTTCTTC. As protein: CATSIPRGPGNEQFF.

The chain uses TRBV5-1 and TRBJ2-7; 7 nucleotides line up with TRBD1. The germline gives CDR1 SGHRS, CDR2 YFSETQ. The CDR3 has 14 residues. J lost 5 bases, V lost 7 bases, and 12 bases had no gene match. The CDR3, as DNA: TGCGCCAGCCATGAGACAGGGATGGTAAACGAGCAGTACTTC. Protein: CASHETGMVNEQYF.

This clone was counted once. J is TRBJ2-2 and V is TRBV10-2; D not resolved. Germline CDR1 is WSHSY and CDR2 is SAAADI. The CDR3 loop spans 13 amino acids. Between the trimmed V and J ends, which lost 8 bases and 1 base, there was a span of 8 bases. The CDR3 region has the DNA TGCGCCAGCGGCGGCAGGAACACCGGGGAGCTGTTTTTT. Residues: CASGGRNTGELFF.

The chain combines TRBV7-2 with TRBJ2-2; 11 bases line up with TRBD1. The CDR3 is 16 residues long. V was pared by 5 bases and J by 4 bases, with 6 bases of the junction left unmatched. Germline V gene lookup returns CDR1 SGHTA and CDR2 FQGNSA. CDR3 nucleotides: TGTGCCAGCAGCCCCGGGACAGGGGGAGGCACCGGGGAGCTGTTTTTT. It encodes CASSPGTGGGTGELFF.